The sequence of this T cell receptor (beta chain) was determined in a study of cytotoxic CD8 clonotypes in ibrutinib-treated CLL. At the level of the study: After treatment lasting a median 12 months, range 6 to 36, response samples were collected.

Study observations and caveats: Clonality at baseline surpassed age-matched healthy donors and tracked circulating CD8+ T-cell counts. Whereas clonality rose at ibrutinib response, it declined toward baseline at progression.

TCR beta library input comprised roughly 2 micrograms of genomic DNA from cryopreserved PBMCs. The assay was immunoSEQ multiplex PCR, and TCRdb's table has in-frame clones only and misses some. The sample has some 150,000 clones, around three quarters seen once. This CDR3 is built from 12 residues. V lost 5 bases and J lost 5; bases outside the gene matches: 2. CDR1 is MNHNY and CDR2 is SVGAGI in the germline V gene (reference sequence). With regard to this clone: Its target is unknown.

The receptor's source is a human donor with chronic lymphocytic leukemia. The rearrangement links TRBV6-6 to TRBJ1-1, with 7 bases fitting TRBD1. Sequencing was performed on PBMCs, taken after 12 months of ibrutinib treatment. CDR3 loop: CASSKQGTEAFF. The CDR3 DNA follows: TGTGCCAGCAGTAAACAGGGGACTGAAGCTTTCTTT.